This is a list of T cell receptor beta chains from one sample in a study of monozygotic twins with inflammatory bowel disease. TCRdb reanalyzed the 5' RACE reads and collapses them to one entry per CDR3 protein, without DNA. This repertoire comprises approximately 160,000 distinct CDR3 sequences; its ten largest clones make up approximately 7%. Sequenced input: blood. The receptors were sampled from a human donor with ulcerative colitis or Crohn's disease, or a healthy co-twin of an affected twin (not recorded which). CDR3s include the opening cysteine and the closing phenylalanine or tryptophan.

TRBV7-2,TRBJ1-2,14,CASSGDGGSYGYTF
TRBV6-5,TRBJ2-5,14,CASSWDRGRETQYF
TRBV28,TRBJ2-5,14,CASSMTGGGETQYF
TRBV29-1,TRBJ1-1,11,CSVAGGFEAFF
TRBV29-1,TRBJ1-2,11,CSVDRGLGYTF
TRBV21-1,TRBJ2-7,18,CASSAPIPRDTGTYEQYF
TRBV6-1,TRBJ2-5,14,CASSPRGQGETQYF
TRBV27,TRBJ2-3,13,CASSLDSPYTQYF
TRBV20-1,TRBJ2-2,13,CVGTSGVTGELFF
TRBV7-2,TRBJ2-3,13,CASSPQGADTQYF
TRBV5-1,TRBJ2-5,15,CACSSGPGLQETQYF
TRBV30,TRBJ2-3,12,CAWSGQRDTQYF
TRBV20-1,TRBJ2-1,12,CSARVLANEQFF
TRBV20-1,TRBJ2-1,16,CSAPKTGPFSYNEQFF
TRBV27,TRBJ2-5,16,CASIYGQGGAQETQYF
TRBV5-1,TRBJ2-1,15,CASSLGSGRGDEQFF
TRBV27,TRBJ2-3,12,CASSTGADTQYF
TRBV19,TRBJ2-7,15,CASSTTGTSGYEQYF
TRBV30,TRBJ2-1,14,CASHFLRAANEQFF
TRBV5-1,TRBJ1-1,14,CASSRGSMDTEAFF
TRBV5-4,TRBJ1-5,13,CASSLAGEQPQHF
TRBV12-3/TRBV12-4,TRBJ2-2,16,CASSSRTAVIGGELFF